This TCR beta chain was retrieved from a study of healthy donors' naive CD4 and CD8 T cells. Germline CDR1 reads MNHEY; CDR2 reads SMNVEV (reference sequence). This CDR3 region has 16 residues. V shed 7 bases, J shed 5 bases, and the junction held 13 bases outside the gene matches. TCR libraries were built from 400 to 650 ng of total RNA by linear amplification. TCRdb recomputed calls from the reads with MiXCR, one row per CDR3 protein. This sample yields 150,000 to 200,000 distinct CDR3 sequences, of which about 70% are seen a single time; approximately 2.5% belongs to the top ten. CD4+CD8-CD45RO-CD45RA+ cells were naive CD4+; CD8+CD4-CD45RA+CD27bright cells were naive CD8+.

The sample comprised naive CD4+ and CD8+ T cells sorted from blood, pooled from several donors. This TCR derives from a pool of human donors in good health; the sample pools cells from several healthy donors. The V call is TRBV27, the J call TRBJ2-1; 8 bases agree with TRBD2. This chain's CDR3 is CASTPVAAGAHNEQFF. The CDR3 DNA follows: TGTGCCAGCACTCCCGTTGCAGCGGGAGCCCACAATGAGCAGTTCTTC.